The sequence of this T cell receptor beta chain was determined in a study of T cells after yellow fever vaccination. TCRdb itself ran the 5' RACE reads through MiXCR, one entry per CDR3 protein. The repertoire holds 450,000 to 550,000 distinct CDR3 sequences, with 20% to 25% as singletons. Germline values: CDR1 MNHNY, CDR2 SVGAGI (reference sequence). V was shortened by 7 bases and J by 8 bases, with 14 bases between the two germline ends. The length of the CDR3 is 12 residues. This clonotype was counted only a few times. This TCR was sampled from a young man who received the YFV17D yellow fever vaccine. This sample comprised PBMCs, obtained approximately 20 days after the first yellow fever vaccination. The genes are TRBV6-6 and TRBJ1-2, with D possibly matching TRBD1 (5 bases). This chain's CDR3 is CASTGTHRGYTF. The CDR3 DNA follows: TGTGCCAGCACCGGGACTCATCGGGGCTACACCTTC.